This T cell receptor beta chain was identified in a study of T-cell reconstitution after alpha-beta-depleted transplantation in children. The CDR3 length is 15 residues. Germline V CDR1 and CDR2: SGDLS, YYNGEE. Trimming pared 1 base from V and 6 bases from J, leaving 14 bases between. Preparing the TCRbeta library involved the use of unique molecular identifiers. TCRdb re-called the PCR reads with MiXCR, one entry per CDR3 protein. The sample lists approximately 350,000 distinct CDR3 sequences, roughly 17% occurring once. The sequenced sample was PBMCs, mostly from graft donor cells, obtained 360 days after TCRalphabeta/CD19-depleted stem cell transplant. V usage is TRBV9 and J usage is TRBJ1-3; a weak D match, TRBD1 (5 bases). This sequence was found in a male patient aged 2-15 years who had a stem cell transplant for acute lymphoblastic leukemia, so the T cells may come from the graft donor. The DNA for the CDR3 is TGTGCCAGCAGCGTAAAGGCCAGGGTGGAAAACACCATATATTTT. Translating it yields CASSVKARVENTIYF.